These T cell receptor beta chains were read from a single sample in a study of blood T cell repertoires in COVID-19. This table comes from immunoSEQ multiplex PCR, and its TCRdb copy is limited to in-frame clones, with some not included. The table includes 65,000 to 90,000 clones, around 80% detected once. The sequencing input was peripheral blood. The receptors were gathered from a man between 60 and 70 years old with acute or convalescent COVID-19. Each CDR3 is given with its conserved first and last residue. A D gene is named only where the DNA matches it firmly. Where a row states a size, it is once, few, many or the class of an expanded clone; other rows omit it.

j_call clone_size d_call cdr3_length v_call cdr3_nt cdr3_aa
TRBJ2-5 - - 12 TRBV11-2 TGTGCCAGCAGCTTTAACGGGGAGACCCAGTACTTC CASSFNGETQYF
TRBJ2-4 once - 16 TRBV12-2 TGTGCAAGTCGCTTATGGGGCACCCTCGACAAAAACATTCAGTACTTC CASRLWGTLDKNIQYF
TRBJ1-1 - TRBD1 14 TRBV11-2 TGTGCCAGCAGTTCGGGACAGGGTAGGACTGAAGCTTTCTTT CASSSGQGRTEAFF
TRBJ2-2 few - 14 TRBV11-2 TGTGCCAGCAGCTTATACACCGACACCGGGGAGCTGTTTTTT CASSLYTDTGELFF
TRBJ2-7 - - 15 TRBV10-1 TGCGCCAGCAGTGCCTCTGTGTCGGGAGCCTACGAGCAGTACTTC CASSASVSGAYEQYF
TRBJ1-1 few - 16 TRBV15 TGTGCCACCAGCAGAGGAGGGCGAGGGTCGGGCACTGAAGCTTTCTTT CATSRGGRGSGTEAFF
TRBJ2-1 - - 14 TRBV7-9 TGTGCCAGCAGCTTATTGAGCTCCTACAATGAGCAGTTCTTC CASSLLSSYNEQFF
TRBJ2-3 - - 13 TRBV3-1/TRBV3-2 TGTGCCAGCAGCCAAGTGGGGCGGGATACGCAGTATTTT CASSQVGRDTQYF
TRBJ1-1 - - 14 TRBV4-3 TGCGCCAGCAGCCAAGAACTCCGGGGGACTGAAGCTTTCTTT CASSQELRGTEAFF
TRBJ2-7 - TRBD2 14 TRBV5-1 TGCGCCAGCAGCTTGGAACTAGCGACCTACGAGCAGTACTTC CASSLELATYEQYF
TRBJ1-6 few - 17 TRBV7-2 TGTGCCAGCAGCTTAGGATGGGAGAGCTCCTATAATTCACCCCTCCACTTT CASSLGWESSYNSPLHF
TRBJ2-4 - - 13 TRBV14 TGTGCCAGCAGCCAAGACGCCCAGGTCATTCAGTACTTC CASSQDAQVIQYF
TRBJ1-3 - - 15 TRBV6-5 TGTGCCAGCAGTTACTCGAAGCTCGCTGGAAACACCATATATTTT CASSYSKLAGNTIYF
TRBJ2-7 few TRBD2 15 TRBV4-1 TGCGCCAGCAGCTCTCTAGCGGGAGCGATCTACGAGCAGTACTTC CASSSLAGAIYEQYF
TRBJ2-5 - TRBD2 16 TRBV24-1 TGTGCCACCAGTGCCGCGACTAGCGGGGGGGAAGAGACCCAGTACTTC CATSAATSGGEETQYF
TRBJ1-1 - - 14 TRBV10-3 TGTGCCAGCAGCCAGGGGATGGGGAACACTGAAGCTTTCTTT CASSQGMGNTEAFF
TRBJ2-7 - - 13 TRBV5-5 TGTGCCAGCAGCTTAATCAGGTCGTACGAGCAGTACTTC CASSLIRSYEQYF
TRBJ1-6 - - 15 TRBV3-1/TRBV3-2 TGTGCCAGCAGCCAAGGACAGACTTATAATTCACCCCTCCACTTT CASSQGQTYNSPLHF
TRBJ2-1 - TRBD2 18 TRBV5-6 TGTGCCAGCAGCTTGGTGCTCCAACTAGCGGGGGGAAGGAATGAGCAGTTCTTC CASSLVLQLAGGRNEQFF
TRBJ2-7 - TRBD2 16 TRBV28 TGTGCCAGCAGTTCTCTACTAGCGGGCCTCTTCGACGAGCAGTACTTC CASSSLLAGLFDEQYF
TRBJ2-2 once - 14 TRBV11-2 TGTGCCAGCAGCGGGACTTCACGGACCGGGGAGCTGTTTTTT CASSGTSRTGELFF
TRBJ1-2 - TRBD1 16 TRBV3-1/TRBV3-2 TGTGCCAGCAGCCAGGACAGGGGGAAATCCATTTATGGCTACACCTTC CASSQDRGKSIYGYTF
TRBJ2-3 - - 17 TRBV15 TGTGCCACCAGCAGAGAACTTACAGGGAAGTGGGGAGATACGCAGTATTTT CATSRELTGKWGDTQYF
TRBJ2-6 - - 14 TRBV5-5 TGTGCCAGCAGCTTGGGTATCGGGGCCAACGTCCTGACTTTC CASSLGIGANVLTF
TRBJ1-2 - - 16 TRBV3-1/TRBV3-2 TGTGCCAGCAGCCAAGAGCCCGGGGAGGGTAGCTATGGCTACACCTTC CASSQEPGEGSYGYTF
TRBJ2-1 - - 13 TRBV12-5 TGTGCTAGTGGTTTTCTTGGGGGGAATGAGCAGTTCTTC CASGFLGGNEQFF
TRBJ1-1 - TRBD1 14 TRBV11-2 TGTGCCAGCAGCTGGAGAAAAGGGACAGATGAAGCTTTCTTT CASSWRKGTDEAFF
TRBJ1-1 once - 12 TRBV30 TGTGCCTGGACCCCTTGGAACACTGAAGCTTTCTTT CAWTPWNTEAFF
TRBJ2-3 - TRBD1 16 TRBV11-2 TGTGCCAGCAGCTTAGACGAGGGGGCCGGCACAGATACGCAGTATTTT CASSLDEGAGTDTQYF
TRBJ2-3 - TRBD2 15 TRBV18 TGTGCCAGCTCCCCAAGGCTAGCGGGAGAAGATACGCAGTATTTT CASSPRLAGEDTQYF
TRBJ2-5 - TRBD1 15 TRBV28 TGTGCCAGCAGTTTTGGCAGGGGGCGTCCGAAGACCCAGTACTTC CASSFGRGRPKTQYF
TRBJ2-2 - TRBD2 15 TRBV9 TGTGCCAGCAGCCCTCTACGGGGGGGCGGCGGGGAGCTGTTTTTT CASSPLRGGGGELFF
TRBJ1-1 - - 11 TRBV28 TGTGCCAGCAAAGGGGGGGCTGAAGCTTTCTTT CASKGGAEAFF
TRBJ1-1 - - 13 TRBV7-2 TGTGCCAGCATCAGAACAGGCGCCCCGAGAGCTTTCTTT CASIRTGAPRAFF
TRBJ2-4 - TRBD2 16 TRBV5-1 TGCGCCAGCAGCTTGATGGGGGGGATAGCCAAAAACATTCAGTACTTC CASSLMGGIAKNIQYF
TRBJ1-6 - - 14 TRBV18 TGTGCCAGCACACCTGGGGGGAGAGGTTCACCCCTCCACTTT CASTPGGRGSPLHF
TRBJ2-7 - - 15 TRBV9 TGTGCCAGCAGCCCCCGACTAGGCGTGGTTTACGAGCAGTACTTC CASSPRLGVVYEQYF
TRBJ2-7 - - 13 TRBV5-8 TGTGCCAGCAGCCCGGGGGGCCCCTACGAGCAGTACTTC CASSPGGPYEQYF
TRBJ1-2 - TRBD1 14 TRBV11-2 TGTGCCAGCAGCCCACGGCAGGGGGGCTATGGCTACACCTTC CASSPRQGGYGYTF
TRBJ2-5 - - 13 TRBV6-2/TRBV6-3 TGTGCCAGCAGCATTATGGGGGGTGAGACCCAGTACTTC CASSIMGGETQYF
TRBJ1-1 - - 14 TRBV7-2 TGTGCCAGCAGCCAGGGACTCCGGAACACTGAAGCTTTCTTT CASSQGLRNTEAFF
TRBJ2-7 - - 13 TRBV10-1 TGCGCCAGCAGTGTCGACAGGTCGGGCGAGCAGTACTTC CASSVDRSGEQYF
TRBJ1-1 - - 13 TRBV7-2 TGTGCCAGCAGCTTATCCAGGAACACTGAAGCTTTCTTT CASSLSRNTEAFF
TRBJ2-7 - - 13 TRBV12-3/TRBV12-4 TGTGCCAGCAGTTTATCAGGGGCTTACGAGCAGTACTTC CASSLSGAYEQYF
TRBJ1-5 - TRBD1 14 TRBV5-5 TGTGCCAGCAGCGCCGGGACAGATTATCAGCCCCAGCATTTT CASSAGTDYQPQHF
TRBJ1-1 - - 14 TRBV5-1 TGCGCCAGCAGCTGGGAGACAGGATTCACTGAAGCTTTCTTT CASSWETGFTEAFF
TRBJ1-2 - - 14 TRBV3-1/TRBV3-2 TGTGCCAGCAGCCGAGGGACGGACAGTGGGGGCTACACCTTC CASSRGTDSGGYTF
TRBJ2-3 once - 15 TRBV4-3 TGCGCCAGCAGCCAAGAGCCGGGGGTAAGAGATACGCAGTATTTT CASSQEPGVRDTQYF
TRBJ1-6 - - 14 TRBV2 TGTGCCAGCAGTGAAGACAGGAACAATTCACCCCTCCACTTT CASSEDRNNSPLHF
TRBJ1-5 - TRBD1 15 TRBV19 TGTGCCAGTAGTATCAGGGGGCGGAACAATCAGCCCCAGCATTTT CASSIRGRNNQPQHF